These T cell receptor beta chains were read from a single sample in a study of pediatric ulcerative colitis. The data were produced by immunoSEQ multiplex PCR, yet TCRdb's version contains in-frame clones alone and is incomplete. The data show about 35,000 clones, about 81% seen once. Sequencing input: gut tissue. Receptors originate from a boy younger than 18 with mild ulcerative colitis. Both conserved end residues are part of each CDR3. The D gene is left open where the match is weak. Not every row has a clone size; where given, it reads once, few, many or a size class.

clone_size	j_call	v_call	cdr3_length	d_call	cdr3_aa	cdr3_nt
once	TRBJ1-3	TRBV7-9	15	.	CASSPRTDSGNTIYF	TGTGCCAGCAGCCCCCGGACAGACTCTGGAAACACCATATATTTT
once	TRBJ2-1	TRBV7-2	12	.	CASSPTRALQFF	TGTGCCAGCAGTCCCACCAGAGCATTACAGTTCTTC
.	TRBJ2-7	TRBV5-1	12	.	CASSLDGSEQYF	TGCGCCAGCAGCTTGGATGGATCCGAGCAGTACTTC
.	TRBJ1-2	TRBV5-1	15	.	CASSLVGPLGYGYTF	TGCGCCAGCAGCTTGGTCGGGCCACTGGGATATGGCTACACCTTC
.	TRBJ1-3	TRBV4-2	16	.	CASSSARRSSGNTIYF	TGTGCCAGCAGCAGTGCCAGAAGGAGCTCTGGAAACACCATATATTTT
.	TRBJ1-1	TRBV5-1	13	.	CASSLVGFAEAFF	TGCGCCAGCAGCTTGGTGGGTTTCGCTGAAGCTTTCTTT
few	TRBJ1-2	TRBV5-8	13	.	CASSMGMNYGYTF	TGTGCCAGCAGCATGGGAATGAACTATGGCTACACCTTC
.	TRBJ1-3	TRBV4-1	18	.	CASSHHPSRGLEGNTIYF	TGCGCCAGCAGCCATCACCCTTCCAGGGGACTAGAAGGAAACACCATATATTTT
.	TRBJ2-2	TRBV30	17	TRBD1	CAWSEGQGGTHHGELFF	TGTGCCTGGAGTGAGGGACAGGGCGGGACTCACCACGGGGAGCTGTTTTTT
.	TRBJ1-1	TRBV7-9	13	.	CASSFKGVAEAFF	TGTGCCAGCAGCTTCAAGGGAGTCGCTGAAGCTTTCTTT
.	TRBJ1-1	TRBV29-1	14	TRBD1	CSVTDRAMWAEAFF	TGCAGCGTTACGGACAGGGCCATGTGGGCTGAAGCTTTCTTT
.	TRBJ1-5	TRBV6-1	16	.	CASSARGREMNQPQHF	TGTGCCAGCAGTGCACGGGGCCGGGAAATGAATCAGCCCCAGCATTTT
few	TRBJ1-3	TRBV7-9	15	.	CATRGEGASGNTIYF	TGTGCCACCCGTGGGGAAGGAGCCTCTGGAAACACCATATATTTT
.	TRBJ2-2	TRBV5-1	16	.	CASSWGREGNTGELFF	TGCGCCAGCAGCTGGGGGCGTGAAGGGAACACCGGGGAGCTGTTTTTT
.	TRBJ2-7	TRBV11-2	13	.	CASSSGTVYEQYF	TGTGCCAGCAGCTCCGGGACGGTCTACGAGCAGTACTTC
.	TRBJ1-1	TRBV30	14	.	CAWSVSRVGTEAFF	TGTGCCTGGAGTGTGAGCAGGGTCGGAACTGAAGCTTTCTTT
.	TRBJ2-6	TRBV5-1	19	TRBD1	CASSLFSGQGLSGANVLTF	TGCGCCAGCAGCCTTTTTTCCGGACAGGGCCTCTCTGGGGCCAACGTCCTGACTTTC
once	TRBJ1-1	TRBV5-3	15	TRBD1	CATKDRDRPNTEAFF	TGTGCCACTAAGGACCGGGACAGGCCGAACACTGAAGCTTTCTTT
.	TRBJ2-1	TRBV5-1	13	.	CASSLGSRNEQFF	TGCGCCAGCAGCTTGGGATCGAGGAATGAGCAGTTCTTC
.	TRBJ2-7	TRBV6-1	12	.	CASSAQGVEQYF	TGTGCCAGCAGTGCCCAAGGGGTCGAGCAGTACTTC
.	TRBJ1-2	TRBV6-1	14	.	CASNRREILYGYTF	TGTGCCAGCAACCGCAGAGAAATCCTATATGGCTACACCTTC
.	TRBJ1-1	TRBV25-1	14	.	CASSEWGEDTEAFF	TGTGCCAGCAGTGAATGGGGGGAGGACACTGAAGCTTTCTTT
.	TRBJ2-7	TRBV6-5	13	TRBD2	CASSYRRGGEQYF	TGTGCCAGCAGTTACCGTCGGGGGGGGGAGCAGTACTTC
.	TRBJ2-7	TRBV5-1	14	TRBD2	CASSTGLARYEQYF	TGCGCCAGCAGCACGGGACTAGCGAGGTACGAGCAGTACTTC
.	TRBJ2-2	TRBV5-4	15	.	CASSLGPPPTGELFF	TGTGCCAGCAGCTTGGGGCCGCCCCCCACCGGGGAGCTGTTTTTT
.	TRBJ2-1	TRBV9	14	.	CASSAGGAENEQFF	TGTGCCAGCAGCGCCGGGGGAGCGGAAAATGAGCAGTTCTTC
few	TRBJ1-4	TRBV2	15	.	CASSDPPRANEKLFF	TGTGCCAGCAGTGACCCCCCGAGGGCTAATGAAAAACTGTTTTTT
few	TRBJ2-7	TRBV19	11	TRBD1	CASSTGAEQYF	TGTGCCAGTAGCACAGGGGCCGAGCAGTACTTC
.	TRBJ1-1	TRBV6-1	13	.	CASKRRGNTEAFF	TGTGCCAGCAAACGCAGGGGTAACACTGAAGCTTTCTTT
.	TRBJ1-2	TRBV4-2	14	.	CASSRGTTNYGYTF	TGTGCCAGCAGCCGGGGGACCACTAACTATGGCTACACCTTC
.	TRBJ1-2	TRBV5-8	15	.	CASSSPRPGVYGYTF	TGTGCCAGCAGCTCCCCTCGGCCAGGGGTCTATGGCTACACCTTC
.	TRBJ2-7	TRBV19	13	.	CASSGSRGYEQYF	TGTGCCAGTAGTGGATCCAGGGGCTACGAGCAGTACTTC